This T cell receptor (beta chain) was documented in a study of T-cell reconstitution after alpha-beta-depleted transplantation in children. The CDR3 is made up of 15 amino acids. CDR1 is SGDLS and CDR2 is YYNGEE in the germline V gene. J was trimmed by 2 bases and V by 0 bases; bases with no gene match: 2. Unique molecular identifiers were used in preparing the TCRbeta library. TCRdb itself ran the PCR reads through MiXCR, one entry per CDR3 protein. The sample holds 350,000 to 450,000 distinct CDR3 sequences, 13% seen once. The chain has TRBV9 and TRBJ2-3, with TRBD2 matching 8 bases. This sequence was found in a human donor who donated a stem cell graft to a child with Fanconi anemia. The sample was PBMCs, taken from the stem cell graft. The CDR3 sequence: CASSVAGGNTDTQYF. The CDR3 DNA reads TGTGCCAGCAGCGTAGCGGGGGGGAACACAGATACGCAGTATTTT.